The 6 T cell receptor beta chains below were found in one sample sequenced in a study of blood T cell repertoires in COVID-19. Measured with immunoSEQ multiplex PCR; TCRdb has only the in-frame clones, and not every one. The table lists 160,000 or so clones, approximately 91% of them singletons. The material sequenced was peripheral blood. Source of these receptors: a man aged 18 to 29 with acute or convalescent COVID-19.

The J gene is TRBJ2-7, the V gene TRBV5-8; the match to TRBD1 covers 9 bases. CDR1 is SGHTS, CDR2 YDEGEE, per germline. The J segment lost 5 bases and the V segment lost 1 base, leaving 10 bases of the junction unmatched. The CDR3 loop spans 16 amino acids. This CDR3 reads CASSLPPGQGNNEQYF. CDR3 DNA: TGTGCCAGCAGCTTGCCCCCGGGACAGGGAAACAACGAGCAGTACTTC.

This clone has more than one count but fewer than ten. The chain is built from TRBV4-1 and TRBJ1-4; D possibly corresponds to TRBD1 (5 bases). Trimming left V 6 bases short and J 0 bases short, with 11 bases between. The CDR3 runs 15 residues. The germline CDR1 and CDR2 sequences are MGHRA and YSYEKL. The CDR3 nucleotides are TGCGCCAGCAGGGTGACAGTTGCAACTAATGAAAAACTGTTTTTT. This codes for CASRVTVATNEKLFF.

The CDR3 region is CASSEGNSANYGYTF. The CDR3 nucleotides read TGTGCCAGCAGTGAAGGAAATTCAGCTAACTATGGCTACACCTTC. The chain links TRBV6-1 to TRBJ1-2; no clear D gene. The CDR3 consists of 15 residues. Germline loops: CDR1 MNHNS, CDR2 SASEGT. V was clipped by 1 base and J by 0 bases, with 9 bases between them.

The chain couples TRBV6-1 to TRBJ1-2, with 7 bases matching TRBD1. The CDR3 sequence is 15 residues long. Germline CDR1 MNHNS, CDR2 SASEGT. After removal of 3 bases from V and 2 bases from J, the junction contained 6 bases not matched to a gene. CDR3 protein: CASSDIAGGNYGYTF. CDR3 coding DNA: TGTGCCAGCAGTGATATTGCAGGGGGGAACTATGGCTACACCTTC.

This chain connects TRBV19 to TRBJ2-1, with a tentative D call TRBD2 (6 bases). This CDR3 contains 16 residues. Per the germline V gene, CDR1 is LNHDA and CDR2 is SQIVND (reference sequence). V gave up 7 bases and J gave up 5 bases, with 21 bases separating them. The CDR3 sequence: CASIPQLGRGHNEQFF. In nucleotides, the CDR3 is TGTGCCAGTATTCCCCAACTCGGGCGGGGCCACAATGAGCAGTTCTTC.

This chain joins TRBV5-1 and TRBJ2-5, with 12 bases that match TRBD2. CDR1 is SGHRS and CDR2 is YFSETQ in the germline V gene. The V segment lost 0 bases and the J segment 4 bases; nucleotides outside the gene matches: 7. The CDR3 is made up of 17 amino acids. The CDR3: CASSLGRTSGTSETQYF. CDR3 DNA sequence: TGCGCCAGCAGCTTGGGGCGGACTAGCGGGACTTCAGAGACCCAGTACTTC.